This passage covers 28 T cell receptor beta chains from one sample sequenced in a study of blood T cell repertoires in COVID-19. Data came from immunoSEQ multiplex PCR; TCRdb stores just in-frame clones and leaves some out. The sample shows roughly 150,000 clones, 70% to 80% of them seen only once. Input material: PBMCs or T cells enriched from blood (not recorded which). These receptors were taken from a woman aged 70-85 years in a cohort exposed to, infected with or recovered from COVID-19 (not recorded which).

This chain connects TRBV13 to TRBJ2-1; 15 nucleotides align to TRBD2. This CDR3 contains 16 residues. J gave up 10 bases and V 1 base, and 5 bases lay outside the gene matches. Germline CDR1 PRHDT, CDR2 FYEKMQ (reference sequence). The chain's CDR3 is CASSLAGTSGRNEQFF. The CDR3 DNA reads as TGTGCCAGCAGCTTAGCCGGGACTAGCGGGAGGAACGAGCAGTTCTTC.

The rearrangement links TRBV19 to TRBJ1-2; 10 nucleotides align to TRBD1. After removal of 2 bases from V and 8 bases from J, the junction contained 8 bases not matched to a gene. Germline-derived CDR1 and CDR2 are LNHDA and SQIVND (reference sequence). This CDR3 spans 15 amino acids. CDR3: CASSILGTGEIGYTF. CDR3 DNA: TGTGCCAGTAGTATACTCGGGACAGGGGAGATCGGCTACACCTTC. Together with reference TRBV19 and TRBJ1-2, the CDR3 gives the full variable domain: DGGITQSPKYLFRKEGQNVTLSCEQNLNHDAMYWYRQDPGQGLRLIYYSQIVNDFQKGDIAEGYSVSREKKESFPLTVTSAQKNPTAFYLCASSILGTGEIGYTFGSGTRLTVV.

This clone appeared a few times. The rearrangement links TRBV14 to TRBJ2-1, with TRBD2 matching over 9 bases. This CDR3 contains 15 residues. The germline V gene encodes CDR1 SGHDN and CDR2 FVKESK. J lost 4 bases, V lost 1 base, and 2 bases had no gene match. The CDR3 here is CASSQGTSVYNEQFF. The CDR3 bases are TGTGCCAGCAGCCAAGGGACTAGCGTGTACAATGAGCAGTTCTTC.

The chain couples TRBV28 to TRBJ1-2, with D unresolved. Trimming cost V 6 bases and J 4 bases, with 9 bases left between them. This CDR3 region has 12 residues. CDR1 MDHEN and CDR2 SYDVKM come from the germline V gene. Here the CDR3 DNA reads TGTGCCAGCAGCCAGGAACCCTATGGCTACACCTTC. Amino acid sequence: CASSQEPYGYTF.

This clone was picked up a small number of times. V gene TRBV27 combines with J gene TRBJ2-7; 7 nucleotides line up with TRBD1. Germline assignment: CDR1 MNHEY and CDR2 SMNVEV (reference sequence). Trimming at V came to 7 bases and at J to 2 bases, leaving 8 bases not matched to a gene. This CDR3 spans 14 amino acids. This CDR3 is CASTQTGKPYEQYF. The CDR3 nucleotides are TGTGCCAGCACCCAGACAGGGAAACCCTACGAGCAGTACTTC.

This chain links TRBV3-1 (or the pseudogene TRBV3-2) with TRBJ2-7, with D possibly TRBD2 on 7 matching bases. Per germline, CDR1 LGHDT and CDR2 YNNKEL (reference sequence). This CDR3 is 12 amino acids long. V lost 6 bases to trimming and J lost 10 bases, with 16 bases between them. The CDR3 loop reads CASRGGGGPQYF. CDR3 bases: TGTGCCAGCAGAGGTGGGGGGGGCCCTCAGTACTTC.

This chain uses TRBV7-2 with TRBJ2-1, with D perhaps matching TRBD2 (6 bases). This CDR3 has 18 residues. The V end lost 0 bases, the J end lost 7 bases, and 22 bases lay between the germline ends. CDR1 is SGHTA, CDR2 FQGNSA, per germline. The CDR3 loop is CASSLAPSPGSGKNEQFF. The DNA for the CDR3 is TGTGCCAGCAGCTTAGCCCCTTCCCCCGGGAGTGGTAAGAATGAGCAGTTCTTC.

This clone appeared a few times. The rearrangement links TRBV25-1 to TRBJ1-1, with TRBD1 as a possible D gene (5 bases). Trimming took off 6 bases at V and 6 bases at J, with 14 bases between the two ends. CDR1 is MGHDK, CDR2 SYGVNS, per germline. The CDR3 is made up of 13 amino acids. CDR3 in amino acids: CASSSGVSAEAFF. The CDR3 DNA is TGTGCCAGCAGCTCGGGGGTTTCAGCTGAAGCTTTCTTT. The entire variable domain, with the rest obtained from reference TRBV25-1 and TRBJ1-1, is as follows: EADIYQTPRYLVIGTGKKITLECSQTMGHDKMYWYQQDPGMELHLIHYSYGVNSTEKGDLSSESTVSRIRTEHFPLTLESARPSHTSQYLCASSSGVSAEAFFGQGTRLTVV.

The chain links TRBV2 to TRBJ1-1; 10 bases map to TRBD1. CDR1 SNHLY and CDR2 FYNNEI come from the germline V gene. CDR3 length: 14 residues. The V gene end was trimmed by 7 bases and the J gene end by 1 base; junction bases not matched to a gene: 3. For the CDR3, the DNA is TGTGCCAGCACCCGGGACAGGGGGAACACTGAAGCTTTCTTT. Amino acids: CASTRDRGNTEAFF. Combining the CDR3 with reference TRBV2 and TRBJ1-1 gives the whole variable domain EPEVTQTPSHQVTQMGQEVILRCVPISNHLYFYWYRQILGQKVEFLVSFYNNEISEKSEIFDDQFSVERPDGSNFTLKIRSTKLEDSAMYFCASTRDRGNTEAFFGQGTRLTVV.

This chain joins TRBV12-5 and TRBJ1-2; no clear D. This CDR3 region has 14 residues. The germline CDR1 and CDR2 sequences are LGHNT and FRNRAP. V gave up 7 bases and J gave up 5 bases, with 17 bases separating them. The DNA for the CDR3 is TGTGCTAGTGCCCCCGGAGCCTTACTTTATGGCTACACCTTC. Residues: CASAPGALLYGYTF. The variable domain in full, with the rest retrieved from reference TRBV12-5 and TRBJ1-2, is DARVTQTPRHKVTEMGQEVTMRCQPILGHNTVFWYRQTMMQGLELLAYFRNRAPLDDSGMPKDRFSAEMPDATLATLKIQPSEPRDSAVYFCASAPGALLYGYTFGSGTRLTVV.

This chain uses TRBV27 with TRBJ1-1, with D hard to call. Trimming removed 3 bases from V and 1 base from J, with 6 bases in between. The V gene's germline CDR1 is MNHEY and CDR2 SMNVEV (reference sequence). The CDR3 is made up of 13 amino acids. This CDR3 is CASSFAQNTEAFF. DNA for the CDR3: TGTGCCAGCAGTTTCGCACAGAACACTGAAGCTTTCTTT.

The count of this clone is one. The J gene is TRBJ2-3, the V gene TRBV5-1, with 11 bases that match TRBD2. Germline values: CDR1 SGHRS, CDR2 YFSETQ. The CDR3 runs to 16 residues. J gave up 0 bases and V 2 bases, and 2 bases lay outside the gene matches. CDR3 in amino acids: CASSFGTSGSTDTQYF. In nucleotides, the CDR3 is TGCGCCAGCAGCTTCGGGACTAGCGGAAGCACAGATACGCAGTATTTT.

The V and J genes are TRBV5-1 and TRBJ2-3, with 7 positions matching TRBD1. CDR1 is SGHRS, CDR2 YFSETQ, per germline. J gave up 5 bases and V 2 bases, and 8 bases lay outside the gene matches. The CDR3 sequence is 15 residues long. The CDR3 protein is CASSFLNRGEDTQYF. CDR3 nucleotide sequence: TGCGCCAGCAGCTTTTTAAACAGGGGCGAAGATACGCAGTATTTT.

CDR3 in amino acids: CASSTASGTFTGELFF. DNA of the CDR3: TGTGCCAGCAGCACGGCTAGCGGAACCTTCACCGGGGAGCTGTTTTTT. V usage is TRBV7-8 and J usage is TRBJ2-2; 7 nucleotides line up with TRBD2. CDR1 and CDR2 from the germline V gene are SGHVS and FQNEAQ. V dropped 5 bases and J dropped 4; count of bases not matched to a gene: 10. This CDR3 has 16 amino acids.

V is TRBV11-2 and J is TRBJ2-7; D call uncertain. The V and J ends lost 5 bases and 4 bases respectively, with 18 bases between them. CDR3 size: 15 residues. Per the germline V gene, CDR1 is SGHAT and CDR2 is FQNNGV. The CDR3 coding sequence is TGTGCCAGCAGCCTAGGTGTTTACCCAACTTACGAGCAGTACTTC. This codes for CASSLGVYPTYEQYF.

The CDR3 region is CASSQADLKTGIYNEQFF. Here the CDR3 DNA reads TGCGCCAGCAGCCAAGCAGACCTTAAGACAGGGATCTACAATGAGCAGTTCTTC. This chain uses TRBV4-1 with TRBJ2-1; 7 bases line up with TRBD1. Germline-derived CDR1 and CDR2 are MGHRA and YSYEKL. The V gene end was trimmed by 1 base and the J gene end by 3 bases; junction bases not matched to a gene: 12. The CDR3 covers 18 residues.

The rearrangement joins TRBV28 to TRBJ1-5; tentatively, D is TRBD1 (5 bases). CDR1 is MDHEN, CDR2 SYDVKM, per germline. V was clipped by 6 bases and J by 6 bases, with 18 bases between them. CDR3 length equals 15 residues. As DNA, the CDR3 is TGTGCCAGCAGCTGGGGGGGGGTCCGTAGTCAGCCCCAGCATTTT. Protein product: CASSWGGVRSQPQHF.

The chain couples TRBV29-1 to TRBJ1-1; 9 nucleotides line up with TRBD1. Trimming at V came to 5 bases and at J to 6 bases, leaving 7 bases not matched to a gene. The CDR3 contains 13 residues. The V gene's germline CDR1 is SQVTM and CDR2 ANQGSEA. The CDR3 coding sequence is TGCAGCGTTTTACCGGGACAGGGTTCTGAAGCTTTCTTT. Amino acid sequence: CSVLPGQGSEAFF.

The chain uses TRBV10-1 and TRBJ1-5; no reliable D call. Germline V gene sequence: CDR1 WNHNN, CDR2 SYGVQD (reference sequence). The CDR3 covers 13 residues. V was shortened by 9 bases and J by 3 bases, with 12 bases between the two germline ends. The chain's CDR3 is CARGTKLNQPQHF. In nucleotides, the CDR3 is TGCGCCAGAGGAACTAAACTCAATCAGCCCCAGCATTTT.

This clone was detected only a few times. V is TRBV30 and J is TRBJ1-5, with TRBD1 as a possible D gene (6 bases). The CDR3 is 15 residues long. V lost 5 bases and J 7 bases, leaving 21 bases between the germline ends. Germline V gene sequence: CDR1 GTSNPN, CDR2 SVGIG (reference sequence). CDR3 loop: CAWGTWGLIYQPQHF. The CDR3 DNA sequence: TGTGCCTGGGGTACTTGGGGGCTGATATACCAGCCCCAGCATTTT.

The chain couples TRBV6-6 to TRBJ1-1; no firm D call. The V gene's germline CDR1 is MNHNY and CDR2 SVGAGI (reference sequence). V shed 5 bases and J shed 7 bases, with 11 bases lying between them. The CDR3 is 12 residues long. In DNA, the CDR3 is TGTGCCAGCAGTCATGACACCCGTGAAGCTTTCTTT. This sequence encodes CASSHDTREAFF.

V gene TRBV2 combines with J gene TRBJ2-2; unclear D gene. The CDR3 is 14 amino acids. The V end lost 6 bases, the J end lost 0 bases, and 8 bases lay between the germline ends. Germline CDR1 SNHLY, CDR2 FYNNEI. The CDR3 protein is CASSESSNTGELFF. The DNA of the CDR3 is TGTGCCAGCAGCGAATCCTCGAACACCGGGGAGCTGTTTTTT.

This clone was detected only a few times. The V and J genes are TRBV6-5 and TRBJ1-2; TRBD1 is a possible D gene (6 bases). CDR1 is MNHEY, CDR2 SVGAGI, per germline. There are 14 residues in the CDR3. Deletions cut 6 bases from V and 7 bases from J, with 18 bases between. DNA of the CDR3: TGTGCCAGCAGACGAACGGACAGCTCGGGTGGCTACACCTTC. Amino acids: CASRRTDSSGGYTF.

V is TRBV27 and J is TRBJ1-5, with 9 bases identical to TRBD1. Germline lookup yields CDR1 MNHEY and CDR2 SMNVEV (reference sequence). J lost 2 bases, V lost 4 bases, and 6 bases had no gene match. CDR3 size: 16 residues. The CDR3 coding sequence is TGTGCCAGCAGTTATACAGGGGGCCGGCGCAATCAGCCCCAGCATTTT. Encoded protein: CASSYTGGRRNQPQHF.

This clone appeared a few times. This chain links TRBV6-5 with TRBJ1-1, with no clear D. Germline values: CDR1 MNHEY, CDR2 SVGAGI. The CDR3 spans 13 residues. Deletions cut 6 bases from V and 2 bases from J, with 10 bases between. This CDR3 reads CASRARENTEAFF. CDR3 nucleotide sequence: TGTGCCAGCAGGGCGCGGGAAAACACTGAAGCTTTCTTT.

This clone has at least ten counts. The rearrangement links TRBV27 to TRBJ1-2; TRBD1 is a possible D gene (5 bases). Deletions cut 3 bases from V and 1 base from J, with 6 bases between. The CDR3 extends over 13 amino acids. The germline CDR1 and CDR2 sequences are MNHEY and SMNVEV (reference sequence). The CDR3 region has the DNA TGTGCCAGCAGTTTTGACAGTAACTATGGCTACACCTTC. It codes for CASSFDSNYGYTF.

The sample holds one count of this clone. The chain is built from TRBV13 and TRBJ1-2, with unresolved D. The CDR3 runs to 17 residues. With 5 bases removed from V and 2 bases from J, the gap between germline ends came to 21 bases. Germline CDR1 reads PRHDT; CDR2 reads FYEKMQ (reference sequence). The CDR3 DNA sequence: TGTGCCAGCAGCCTCCGCCGAAGGACCCCGGGAAACTATGGCTACACCTTC. As protein: CASSLRRRTPGNYGYTF.

This chain links TRBV28 with TRBJ1-2; TRBD1 aligns across 7 bases. V shed 7 bases, J shed 4 bases, and the junction held 9 bases outside the gene matches. Per the germline V gene, CDR1 is MDHEN and CDR2 is SYDVKM. The CDR3 sequence is 14 residues long. The CDR3 DNA follows: TGTGCCAGCACCCTCCCCGGGACAGTCTATGGCTACACCTTC. Translated, it gives CASTLPGTVYGYTF.